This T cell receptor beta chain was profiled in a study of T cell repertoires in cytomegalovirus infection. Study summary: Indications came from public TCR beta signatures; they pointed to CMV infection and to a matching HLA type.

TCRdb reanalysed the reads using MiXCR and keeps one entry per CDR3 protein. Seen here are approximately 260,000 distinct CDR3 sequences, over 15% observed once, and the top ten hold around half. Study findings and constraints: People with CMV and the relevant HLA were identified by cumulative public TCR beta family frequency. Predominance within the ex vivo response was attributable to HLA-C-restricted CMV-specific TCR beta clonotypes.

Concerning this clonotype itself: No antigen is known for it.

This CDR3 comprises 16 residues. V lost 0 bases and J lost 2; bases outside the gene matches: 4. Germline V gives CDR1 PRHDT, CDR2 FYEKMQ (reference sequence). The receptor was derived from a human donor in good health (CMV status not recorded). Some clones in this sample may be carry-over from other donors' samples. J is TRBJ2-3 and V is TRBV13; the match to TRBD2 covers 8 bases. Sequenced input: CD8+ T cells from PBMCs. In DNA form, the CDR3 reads TGTGCCAGCAGCTTAGGCCGGCGGGGGGACACAGATACGCAGTATTTT. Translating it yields CASSLGRRGDTDTQYF.